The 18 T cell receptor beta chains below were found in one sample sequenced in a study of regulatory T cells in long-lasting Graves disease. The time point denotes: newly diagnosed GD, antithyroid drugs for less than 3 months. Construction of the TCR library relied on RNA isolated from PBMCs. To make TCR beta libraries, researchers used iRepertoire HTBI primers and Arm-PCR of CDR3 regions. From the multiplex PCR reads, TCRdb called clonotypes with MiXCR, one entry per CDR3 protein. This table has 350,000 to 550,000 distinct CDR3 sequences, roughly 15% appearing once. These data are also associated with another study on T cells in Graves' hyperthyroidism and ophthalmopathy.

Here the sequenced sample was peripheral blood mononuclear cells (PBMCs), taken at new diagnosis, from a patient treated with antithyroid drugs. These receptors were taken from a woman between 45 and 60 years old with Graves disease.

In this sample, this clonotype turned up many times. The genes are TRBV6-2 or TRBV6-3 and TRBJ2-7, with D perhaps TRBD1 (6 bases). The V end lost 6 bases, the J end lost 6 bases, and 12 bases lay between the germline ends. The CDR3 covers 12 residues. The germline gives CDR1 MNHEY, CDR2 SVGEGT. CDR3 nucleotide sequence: TGTGCCAGCAGACCTTTACAGGGCGAGCAGTACTTC. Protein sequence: CASRPLQGEQYF.

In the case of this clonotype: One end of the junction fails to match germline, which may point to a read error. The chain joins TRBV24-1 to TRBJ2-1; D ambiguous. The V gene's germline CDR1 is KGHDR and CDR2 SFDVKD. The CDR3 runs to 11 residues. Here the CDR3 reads CATSGYKEQFF. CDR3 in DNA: TGTGCCACCAGTGGCTACAAAGAGCAGTTCTTC.

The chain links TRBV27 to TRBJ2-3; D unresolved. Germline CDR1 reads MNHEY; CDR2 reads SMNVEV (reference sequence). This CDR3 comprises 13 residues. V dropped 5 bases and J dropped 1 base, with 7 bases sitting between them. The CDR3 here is CASSGVRTDTQYF. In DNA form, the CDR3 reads TGTGCCAGCAGTGGGGTCCGCACAGATACGCAGTATTTT.

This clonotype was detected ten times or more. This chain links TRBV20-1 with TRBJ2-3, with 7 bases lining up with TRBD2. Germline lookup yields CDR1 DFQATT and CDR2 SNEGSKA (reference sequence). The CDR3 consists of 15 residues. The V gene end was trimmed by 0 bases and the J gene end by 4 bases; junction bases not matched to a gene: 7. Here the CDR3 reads CSARDGGSSADTQYF. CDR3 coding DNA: TGCAGTGCTAGAGACGGCGGGAGTTCGGCAGATACGCAGTATTTT.

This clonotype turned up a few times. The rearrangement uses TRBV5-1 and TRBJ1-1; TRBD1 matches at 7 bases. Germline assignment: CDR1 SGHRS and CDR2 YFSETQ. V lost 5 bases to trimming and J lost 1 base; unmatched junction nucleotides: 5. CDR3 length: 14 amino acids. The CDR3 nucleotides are TGCGCCAGCAGGGCCGGGACAGAGAACACTGAAGCTTTCTTT. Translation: CASRAGTENTEAFF.

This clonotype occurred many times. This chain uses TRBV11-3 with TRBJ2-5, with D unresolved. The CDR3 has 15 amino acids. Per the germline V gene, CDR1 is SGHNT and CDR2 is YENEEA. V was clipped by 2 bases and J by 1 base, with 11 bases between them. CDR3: CASSLSLQSQETQYF. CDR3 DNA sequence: TGTGCCAGCAGCTTAAGCCTACAGAGCCAAGAGACCCAGTACTTC.

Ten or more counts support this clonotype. The CDR3 spells CAWSAGTTQETQYF. The CDR3, as DNA: TGTGCCTGGAGTGCCGGGACAACCCAAGAGACCCAGTACTTC. The chain recombines TRBV30 with TRBJ2-5; possible D gene TRBD1, 6 bases. The CDR3 extends over 14 amino acids. The V and J ends lost 1 base and 1 base respectively, with 10 bases between them. The V gene's germline CDR1 is GTSNPN and CDR2 SVGIG (reference sequence).

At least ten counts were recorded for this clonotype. The DNA of the CDR3 is TGCGCCAGCAGTGAGTCTCACGCGGTCTCCTCCTACGAGCAGTACTTC. Protein product: CASSESHAVSSYEQYF. The J gene is TRBJ2-7, the V gene TRBV10-1; D gene ambiguous. From germline, CDR1 is WNHNN and CDR2 SYGVQD (reference sequence). The ends were cut back, 0 bases at V and 0 bases at J, with 12 bases in the middle. This CDR3 has 16 amino acids.

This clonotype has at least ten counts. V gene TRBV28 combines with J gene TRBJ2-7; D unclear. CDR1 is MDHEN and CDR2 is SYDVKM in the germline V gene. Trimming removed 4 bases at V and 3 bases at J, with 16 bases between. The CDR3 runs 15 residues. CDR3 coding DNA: TGTGCCAGCAGTTCTCCAGAAAGATTTAGCTACGAGCAGTACTTC. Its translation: CASSSPERFSYEQYF.

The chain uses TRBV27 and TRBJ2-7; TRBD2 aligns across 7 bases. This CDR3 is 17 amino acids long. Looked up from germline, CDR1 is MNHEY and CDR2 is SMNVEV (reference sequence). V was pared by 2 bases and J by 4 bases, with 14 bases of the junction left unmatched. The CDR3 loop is CASSLNPLLGRGYEQYF. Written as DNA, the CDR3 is TGTGCCAGCAGTTTAAACCCCCTCCTAGGGAGGGGTTACGAGCAGTACTTC.

In nucleotides, the CDR3 is TGTGCCAGCAGCGTCGTTGGGACAGGGAACACTGAAGCTTTCTTT. This codes for CASSVVGTGNTEAFF. The J gene is TRBJ1-1, the V gene TRBV9; TRBD1 matches 8 bases. This CDR3 comprises 15 residues. With 2 bases clipped from V and 1 base from J, the junction kept 4 bases outside the gene matches. Germline CDR1 and CDR2: SGDLS and YYNGEE.

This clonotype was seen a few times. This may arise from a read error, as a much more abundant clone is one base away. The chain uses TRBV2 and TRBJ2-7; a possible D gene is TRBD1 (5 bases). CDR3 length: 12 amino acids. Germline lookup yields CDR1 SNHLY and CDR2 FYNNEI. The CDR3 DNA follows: TGTGCCAGCACCGAAGGGGCCTACGAGCAGCACTTC. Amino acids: CASTEGAYEQHF.

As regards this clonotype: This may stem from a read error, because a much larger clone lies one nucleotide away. The chain's CDR3 is CAGRGQGANYGYTF. CDR3 in DNA: TGTGCCGGCAGGGGACAGGGGGCTAACTATGGCTACACCTTC. The chain is built from TRBV7-3 and TRBJ1-2; 11 bases map to TRBD1. The CDR3 runs to 14 residues. Germline CDR1 reads SGHTA; CDR2 reads FQGTGA.

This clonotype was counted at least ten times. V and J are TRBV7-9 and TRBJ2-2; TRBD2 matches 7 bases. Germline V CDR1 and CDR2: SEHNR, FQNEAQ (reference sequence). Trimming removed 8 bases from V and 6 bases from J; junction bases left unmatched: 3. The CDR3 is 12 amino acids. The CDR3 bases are TGTGCCAGCCCCCTAGCGGCCGGGGAGCTGTTTTTT. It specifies CASPLAAGELFF.

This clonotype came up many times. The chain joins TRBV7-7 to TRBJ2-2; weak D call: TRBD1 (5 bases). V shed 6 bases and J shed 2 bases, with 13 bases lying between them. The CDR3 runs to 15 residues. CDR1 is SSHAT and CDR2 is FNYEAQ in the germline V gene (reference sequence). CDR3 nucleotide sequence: TGTGCCAGCAGAGCAGGGATGGGCAACACCGGGGAGCTGTTTTTT. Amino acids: CASRAGMGNTGELFF.

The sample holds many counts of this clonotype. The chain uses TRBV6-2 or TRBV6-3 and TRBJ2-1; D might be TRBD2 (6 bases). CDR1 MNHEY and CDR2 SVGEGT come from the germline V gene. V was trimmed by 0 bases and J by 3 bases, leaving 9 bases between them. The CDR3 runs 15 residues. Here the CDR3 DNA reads TGTGCCAGCAGTTACTCGACGGGAGTCTACAATGAGCAGTTCTTC. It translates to CASSYSTGVYNEQFF.

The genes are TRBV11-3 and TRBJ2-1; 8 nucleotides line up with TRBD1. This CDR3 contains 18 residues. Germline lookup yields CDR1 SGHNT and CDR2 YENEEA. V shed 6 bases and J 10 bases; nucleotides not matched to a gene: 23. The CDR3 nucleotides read TGTGCCAGCAGAAAGATCGGCCCTTGGACAGGGAGTCGCTACGAGCAGTTCTTC. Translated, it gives CASRKIGPWTGSRYEQFF.

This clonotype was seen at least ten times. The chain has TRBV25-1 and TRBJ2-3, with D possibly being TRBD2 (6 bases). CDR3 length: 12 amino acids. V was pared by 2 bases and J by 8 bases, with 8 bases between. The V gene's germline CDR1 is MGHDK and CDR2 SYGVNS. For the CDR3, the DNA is TGTGCCAGCAGTGAACAGGGAGGTACGCAGTATTTT. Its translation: CASSEQGGTQYF.